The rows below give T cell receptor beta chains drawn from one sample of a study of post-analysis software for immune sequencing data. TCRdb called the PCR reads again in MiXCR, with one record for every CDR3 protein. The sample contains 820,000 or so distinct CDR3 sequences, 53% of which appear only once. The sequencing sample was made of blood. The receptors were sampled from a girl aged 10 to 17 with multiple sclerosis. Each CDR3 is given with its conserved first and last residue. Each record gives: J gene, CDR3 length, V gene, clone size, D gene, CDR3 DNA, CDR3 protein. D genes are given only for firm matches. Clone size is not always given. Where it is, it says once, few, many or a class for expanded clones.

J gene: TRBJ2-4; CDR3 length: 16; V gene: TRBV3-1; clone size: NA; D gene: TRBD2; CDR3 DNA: TGTGCCAGCAGCAGGATAGCGGGAGACACCAAAAACATTCAGTACTTC; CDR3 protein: CASSRIAGDTKNIQYF
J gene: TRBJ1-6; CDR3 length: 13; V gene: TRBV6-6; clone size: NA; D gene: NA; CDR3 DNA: TGTGCCAGCAGAGGGGTCAATAATTCACCCCTCCACTTT; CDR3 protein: CASRGVNNSPLHF
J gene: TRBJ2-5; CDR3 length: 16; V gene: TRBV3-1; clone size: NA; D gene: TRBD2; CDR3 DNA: TGTGCCAGCAGAAGGGGGACTAGCGGGAGTGTAGAGACCCAGTACTTC; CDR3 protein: CASRRGTSGSVETQYF
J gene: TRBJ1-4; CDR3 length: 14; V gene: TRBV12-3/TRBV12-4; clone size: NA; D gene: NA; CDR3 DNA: TGTGCCAGCAGTTTGGGCAGGGGAGACGAAAAACTGTTTTTT; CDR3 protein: CASSLGRGDEKLFF
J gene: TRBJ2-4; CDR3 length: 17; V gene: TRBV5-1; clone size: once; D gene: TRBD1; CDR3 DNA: TGCGCCAGCAGCCTGGGGTCTAGGGGGCTAGCCAAAAACATTCAGTACTTC; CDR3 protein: CASSLGSRGLAKNIQYF
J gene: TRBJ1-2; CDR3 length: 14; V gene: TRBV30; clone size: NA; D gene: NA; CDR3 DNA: TGTGCCTGGAGTGTAGAAGGGACTAGCTATGGCTACACCTTC; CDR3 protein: CAWSVEGTSYGYTF
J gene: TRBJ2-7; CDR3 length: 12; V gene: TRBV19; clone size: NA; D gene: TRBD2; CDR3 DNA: TGTGCCAGTAGGGAAATCACGGGAGGGCAGTACTTC; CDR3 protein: CASREITGGQYF
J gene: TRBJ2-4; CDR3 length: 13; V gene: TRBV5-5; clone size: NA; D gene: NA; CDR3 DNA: TGTGCCAGCAGCTTGGGTTCGAGGAGCATTCAGTACTTC; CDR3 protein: CASSLGSRSIQYF
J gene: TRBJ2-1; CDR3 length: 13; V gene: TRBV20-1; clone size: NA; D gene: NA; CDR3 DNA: TGCAGTGCCCCACGCCCGGGTTACAATGAGCAGTTCTTC; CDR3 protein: CSAPRPGYNEQFF
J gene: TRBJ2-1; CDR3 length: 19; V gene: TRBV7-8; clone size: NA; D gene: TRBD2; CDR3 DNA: TGTGCCAGCAGCTTAGAACTTAGAGCTAGCGGGAGGACCTGGCATGAGCAGTTCTTC; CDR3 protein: CASSLELRASGRTWHEQFF
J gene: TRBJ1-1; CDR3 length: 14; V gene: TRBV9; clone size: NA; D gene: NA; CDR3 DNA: TGTGCCAGCAGCGTAGGGTCAGGGGCCACTGAAGCTTTCTTT; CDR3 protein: CASSVGSGATEAFF
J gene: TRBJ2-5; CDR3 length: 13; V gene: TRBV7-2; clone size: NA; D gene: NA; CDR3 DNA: TGTGCCAGCAGGGGCCCTATGGGGGAGACCCAGTACTTC; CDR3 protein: CASRGPMGETQYF
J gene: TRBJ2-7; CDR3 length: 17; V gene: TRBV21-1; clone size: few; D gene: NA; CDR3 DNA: NA; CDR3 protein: CASSKGWGSGAHYEQYF
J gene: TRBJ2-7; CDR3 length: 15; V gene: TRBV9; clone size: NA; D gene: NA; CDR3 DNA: TGTGCCAGCAGCGTAGGGCCCAGGGTGGGCACCGAGCAGTACTTC; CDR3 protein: CASSVGPRVGTEQYF
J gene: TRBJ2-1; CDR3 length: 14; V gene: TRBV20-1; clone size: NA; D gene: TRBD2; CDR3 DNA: TGCAGTGCTGTGTCGGGGGGGCCTGTCAATGAGCAGTTCTTC; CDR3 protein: CSAVSGGPVNEQFF
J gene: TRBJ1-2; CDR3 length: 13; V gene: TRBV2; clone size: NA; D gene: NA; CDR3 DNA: TGTGCCAGCAGGGGGGACGGACTCTATGGCTACACCTTC; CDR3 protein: CASRGDGLYGYTF
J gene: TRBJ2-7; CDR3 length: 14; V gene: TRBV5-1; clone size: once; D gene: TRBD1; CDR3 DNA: TGCGCCAGCAGCGCAGCCGGGACAGGGAGTGAGCAGTACTTC; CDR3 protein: CASSAAGTGSEQYF
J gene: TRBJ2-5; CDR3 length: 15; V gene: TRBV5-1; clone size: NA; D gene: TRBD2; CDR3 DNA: TGCGCCAGCAGCTCAACCTGGGGGGGGACAGAGACCCAGTACTTC; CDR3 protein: CASSSTWGGTETQYF
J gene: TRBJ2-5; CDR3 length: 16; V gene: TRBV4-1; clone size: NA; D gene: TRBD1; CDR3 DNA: TGCGCCAGCAGCCAACTGCCGGGACAGGAGGGAGAGACCCAGTACTTC; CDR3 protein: CASSQLPGQEGETQYF
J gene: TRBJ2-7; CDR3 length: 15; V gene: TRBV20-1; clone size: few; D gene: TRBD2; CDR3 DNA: TGCAGTGCTAGACCAGCGGGATCGACTTACTACGAGCAGTACTTC; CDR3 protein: CSARPAGSTYYEQYF
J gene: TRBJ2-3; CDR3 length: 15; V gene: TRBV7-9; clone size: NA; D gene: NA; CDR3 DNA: TGTGCCAGCAGCCCCGATTGGGGGAGAACAGATACGCAGTATTTT; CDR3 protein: CASSPDWGRTDTQYF
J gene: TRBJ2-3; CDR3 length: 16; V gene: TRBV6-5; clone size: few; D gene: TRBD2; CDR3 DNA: TGTGCCAGCAGTTACTCTCCTAGCGGGAGAACAGATACGCAGTATTTT; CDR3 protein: CASSYSPSGRTDTQYF
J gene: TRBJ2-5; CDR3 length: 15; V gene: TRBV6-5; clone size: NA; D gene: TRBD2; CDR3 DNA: TGTGCCAGCACCCCGGACGGACTAGGACAAGAGACCCAGTACTTC; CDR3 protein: CASTPDGLGQETQYF
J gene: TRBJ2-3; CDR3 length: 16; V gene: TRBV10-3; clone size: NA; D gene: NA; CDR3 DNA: TGTGCCATCAGTGAGCGACAGACAGCTAGCACAGATACGCAGTATTTT; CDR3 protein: CAISERQTASTDTQYF
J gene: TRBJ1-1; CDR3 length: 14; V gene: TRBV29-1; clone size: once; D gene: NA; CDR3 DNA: TGCAGCGTGGCAACAGGGCCGGCGAACACTGAAGCTTTCTTT; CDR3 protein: CSVATGPANTEAFF
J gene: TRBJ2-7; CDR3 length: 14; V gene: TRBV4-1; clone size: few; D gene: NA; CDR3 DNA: TGCGCCAGCAGCCAAGGACCTCCTCCCTACGAGCAGTACTTC; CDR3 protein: CASSQGPPPYEQYF
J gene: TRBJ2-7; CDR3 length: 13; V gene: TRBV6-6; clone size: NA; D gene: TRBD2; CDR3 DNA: TGTGCCAGCAACCGAGGACTAGCTCAAGAGCAGTACTTC; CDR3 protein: CASNRGLAQEQYF
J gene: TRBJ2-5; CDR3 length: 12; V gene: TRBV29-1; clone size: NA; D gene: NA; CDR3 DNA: TGCAGCGTTGCGTCAGTGCAAGAGACCCAGTACTTC; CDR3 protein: CSVASVQETQYF